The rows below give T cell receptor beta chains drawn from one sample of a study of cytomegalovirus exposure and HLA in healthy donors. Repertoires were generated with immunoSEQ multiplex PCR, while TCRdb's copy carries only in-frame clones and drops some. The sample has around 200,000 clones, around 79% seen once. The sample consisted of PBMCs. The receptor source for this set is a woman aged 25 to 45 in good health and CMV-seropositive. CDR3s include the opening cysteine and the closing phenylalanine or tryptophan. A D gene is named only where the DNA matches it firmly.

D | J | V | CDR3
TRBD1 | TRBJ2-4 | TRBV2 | CASSGDRENIQYF
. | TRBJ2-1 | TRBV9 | CASSVVVTPSSYNEQFF
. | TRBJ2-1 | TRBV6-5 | CASSPPRYNEQFF
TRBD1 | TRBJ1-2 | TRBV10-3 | CAISESGTDIADGYTF
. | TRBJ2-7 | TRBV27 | CASSFQTGTLYEQYF
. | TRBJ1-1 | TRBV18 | CASSSPGTEAFF
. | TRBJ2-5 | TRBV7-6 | CASSMKGSRAETQYF
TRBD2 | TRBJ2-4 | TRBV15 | CATSTPWTSGGARGKNIQYF
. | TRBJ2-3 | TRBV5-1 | CASRGPTDTQYF
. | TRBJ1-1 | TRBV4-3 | CASSQVLQNTEAFF
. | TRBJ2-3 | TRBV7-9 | CASREGGAVTDTQYF
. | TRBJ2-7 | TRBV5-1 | CASSLTGSSYEQYF
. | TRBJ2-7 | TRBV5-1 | CASSFPDLAYEQYF
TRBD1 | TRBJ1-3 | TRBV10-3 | CAISAIMDRRARDGNTIYF
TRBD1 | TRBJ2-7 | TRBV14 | CASSRNRDSPYEQYF
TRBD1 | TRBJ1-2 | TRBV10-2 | CASSRTGGMVGYTF
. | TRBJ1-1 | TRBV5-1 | CASSPRQANTEAFF
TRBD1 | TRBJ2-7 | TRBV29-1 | CSIYDRGLSYEQYF
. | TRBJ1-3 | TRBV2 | CASLDGPGSSGNTIYF
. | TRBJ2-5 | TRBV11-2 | CASSPRTGTETQYF
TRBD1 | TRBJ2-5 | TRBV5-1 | CARMIVGGDRVYETQYF
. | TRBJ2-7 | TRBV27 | CASSYSYSSYEQYF
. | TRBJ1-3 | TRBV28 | CASSLGRVHTIYF
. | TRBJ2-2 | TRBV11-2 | CASSLNLPPYTGELFF
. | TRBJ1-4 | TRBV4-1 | CASSPLATNEKLFF
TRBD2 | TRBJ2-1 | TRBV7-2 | CARAGGERESYNEQFF
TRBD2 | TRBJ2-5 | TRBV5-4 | CASSLAGGPETQYF
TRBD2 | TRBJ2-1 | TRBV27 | CASGGLANNEQFF
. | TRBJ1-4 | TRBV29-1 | CSGWGGYDEKLFF
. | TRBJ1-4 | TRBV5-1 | CASSVDRSNEKLFF
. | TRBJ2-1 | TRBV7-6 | CASSRSSGSSSYNEQFF
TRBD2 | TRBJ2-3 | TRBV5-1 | CASSWARGGGSTDTQYF
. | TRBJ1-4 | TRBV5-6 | CASTSVGGIEKLFF
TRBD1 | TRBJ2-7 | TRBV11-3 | CASSTGRTGLDEQYF
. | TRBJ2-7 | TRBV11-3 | CASSFRDSPLEQYF
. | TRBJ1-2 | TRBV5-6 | CASSLVQGEDGYTF
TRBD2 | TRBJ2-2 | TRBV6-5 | CASRGSSGELFF
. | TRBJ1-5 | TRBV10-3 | CAISVQGLGQPQHF
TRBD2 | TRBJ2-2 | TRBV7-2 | CASSSTSGHTGELFF
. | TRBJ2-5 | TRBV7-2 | CASSLNNGEETQYF
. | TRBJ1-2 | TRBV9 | CASSETYGYGYTF
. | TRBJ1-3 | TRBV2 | CASSDTLENTIYF